This T cell receptor (beta chain) derives from a study of patients and donors after allogeneic stem cell transplantation. CDR3 size: 14 residues. V lost 1 base to trimming and J lost 2 bases; unmatched junction nucleotides: 2. From the RT-PCR reads, TCRdb called clonotypes with MiXCR, one entry per CDR3 protein. The data show about 160,000 distinct CDR3 sequences, approximately 25% seen once. The sample comprised blood, either unsorted or a sorted T cell fraction (not recorded which). This TCR was recovered from a human donor who was either an allogeneic HSCT recipient or a stem cell or donor lymphocyte infusion donor (not recorded which). It is not recorded whose cells these are; they may come from a transplant donor. J is TRBJ2-7 and V is TRBV12-3 or TRBV12-4; 7 bases are a match to TRBD1. The CDR3, as DNA: TGTGCCAGCAGTTTAGGGACAGGCCCCTACGAGCAGTACTTC. Translation gives CASSLGTGPYEQYF.